Listed below are T cell receptor beta chains from one sample, sequenced in a study of control samples from healthy donors and cancer patients. Some clones are missing from TCRdb's copy, which holds only in-frame ones; the method was immunoSEQ multiplex PCR. Among approximately 120,000 clones listed, roughly 84% were seen once. The sequenced sample consisted of blood. These receptors came from a man in his forties or fifties in good health. The CDR3 runs from the conserved cysteine through the conserved F or W. A row's size may be missing; if present it is once, few, many or a size class.

>TRBV4-3|many|TRBJ1-2
CASSQDTRTYNYGYTF
>TRBV15|.|TRBJ2-1
CATSREVGLYNEQFF
>TRBV3-1/TRBV3-2|.|TRBJ1-2
CASSQARGWGLSGYTF
>TRBV19|.|TRBJ2-1
CASSWTTTINEQFF
>TRBV5-6|.|TRBJ1-1
CASRETVKTEAFF
>TRBV6-5|.|TRBJ2-7
CASSYSLPDSPYEQYF
>TRBV12-3/TRBV12-4|.|TRBJ1-5
CASSRQANQPQHF
>TRBV13|.|TRBJ1-2
CASSGDRVFYGYTF
>TRBV12-5|.|TRBJ2-4
CASGLVRGGTGSNIQYF
>TRBV18|.|TRBJ2-1
CASSPVPGPTYNEQFF